The sequence of this TCR beta chain was determined in a study of T cells after yellow fever vaccination. Points from the study as a whole: Reappearance after the booster was observed for most primary-vaccination clones (about 97% CD4, about 86% CD8). A faster peak, day 5 versus 15, was reached by the weaker secondary response.

A universal primer site and UMIs were added as TCR cDNA was made by 5'RACE template switching. Using its own MiXCR run on the 5' RACE reads, TCRdb lists one record per CDR3 protein. The profile shows 510,000 or so distinct CDR3 sequences, roughly 21% of them singletons. This CDR3 has 13 residues. V was clipped by 5 bases and J by 6 bases, with 14 bases between them. Germline CDR1 SGHTA, CDR2 FQGNSA. On this clonotype: Its antigen is currently unknown.

Sample: PBMCs, taken 15 days after the yellow fever booster vaccination. The chain carries TRBV7-2 and TRBJ2-7; no firm D call. The receptor was derived from a man aged 25-45 years who received the YFV17D yellow fever vaccine. CDR3 loop: CASSPAGRVEQYF. The CDR3 DNA sequence: TGTGCCAGCAGCCCGGCCGGACGTGTCGAGCAGTACTTC.